This T cell receptor (beta chain) was observed in a study of cytomegalovirus exposure and HLA in healthy donors. General observations from the study: Investigators reported about 160 TCR beta chains as tied to cytomegalovirus.

With regard to this clone: The antigen remains undetermined.

At the time of sampling, donors were nominally healthy, though unrecorded immune exposures were likely. This CDR3 region has 12 residues. V gave up 1 base and J gave up 6 bases, with 4 bases separating them. Germline V gene data show CDR1 as SGHVS and CDR2 as FQNEAQ. PCR primers comprised 60 Vbeta and 13 Jbeta primers. Measured with immunoSEQ multiplex PCR; TCRdb has only the in-frame clones, and not every one. The sample has more than 95,000 clones, approximately 79% seen once. V and J are TRBV7-8 and TRBJ1-3; D unclear. Sequencing used PBMCs. The clonotype was recovered from a man aged 50-60 years in good health and CMV-seropositive. The CDR3 loop reads CASSLVANTIYF. DNA for the CDR3: TGTGCCAGCAGCTTAGTGGCAAACACCATATATTTT.